This entry lists 21 T cell receptor beta chains sequenced from one sample in a study of blood T cell repertoires in COVID-19. Sequenced by immunoSEQ multiplex PCR; TCRdb stores in-frame clones only, minus some. The sample lists hundreds of thousands of clones, about four fifths occurring once. Material for sequencing was peripheral blood. The source of these receptors is a man older than 75 with acute or convalescent COVID-19.

V usage is TRBV30 and J usage is TRBJ1-1, with no clear D. CDR3 length equals 14 residues. V lost 2 bases to trimming and J lost 5 bases, with 15 bases between them. Germline CDR1 is GTSNPN and CDR2 is SVGIG (reference sequence). The CDR3 DNA is TGTGCCTGGAGTTCTCGCCATCCGAGGACTGAAGCTTTCTTT. Its translation: CAWSSRHPRTEAFF.

The J gene is TRBJ2-7, the V gene TRBV18; 11 bases map to TRBD1. Unmatched junction bases numbered 2, after V lost 1 base and J lost 3 bases. The CDR3 spans 15 residues. Germline CDR1 and CDR2: KGHSH and LQKENI. The CDR3 nucleotides read TGTGCCAGCTCACCACTGGACAGGGGGCTCTACGAGCAGTACTTC. Translating it yields CASSPLDRGLYEQYF.

The CDR3 loop reads CASSSRGSQPQHF. In DNA form, the CDR3 reads TGTGCCAGCTCTTCAAGGGGATCCCAGCCCCAGCATTTT. The chain has TRBV18 and TRBJ1-5, with a possible D match to TRBD1 (5 bases). The CDR3 totals 13 residues. Germline lookup yields CDR1 KGHSH and CDR2 LQKENI. Trimming took off 6 bases at V and 7 bases at J, with 13 bases between the two ends. The full variable domain, rest sourced from reference TRBV18 and TRBJ1-5, is NAGVMQNPRHLVRRRGQEARLRCSPMKGHSHVYWYRQLPEEGLKFMVYLQKENIIDESGMPKERFSAEFPKEGPSILRIQQVVRGDSAAYFCASSSRGSQPQHFGDGTRLSIL.

The chain employs TRBV12-5 and TRBJ1-1, with TRBD1 as a possible D gene (6 bases). Trimming shortened V by 7 bases and J by 4 bases, and 19 bases separated the two germline ends. The CDR3 is made up of 15 amino acids. Germline V gives CDR1 LGHNT, CDR2 FRNRAP. The CDR3 nucleotides read TGTGCTAGTGCACCGATAGGGGGTAGAGGCACTGAAGCTTTCTTT. Its translation: CASAPIGGRGTEAFF.

The chain combines TRBV5-1 with TRBJ2-1, with 10 bases identical to TRBD1. The germline V gene has CDR1 SGHRS and CDR2 YFSETQ. The junction had 7 bases not matched to a gene; V was cut back by 3 bases and J by 4 bases. The CDR3 runs 16 residues. The CDR3 is CASSSPGQGTYNEQFF. DNA of the CDR3: TGCGCCAGCAGCTCCCCGGGACAGGGGACTTACAATGAGCAGTTCTTC.

CDR3 bases: TGTGCCAGTAGTATTTGGGACAGGGCCAAAAACTATGGCTACACCTTC. The encoded protein is CASSIWDRAKNYGYTF. This chain connects TRBV19 to TRBJ1-2; 9 nucleotides agree with TRBD1. J was trimmed by 2 bases and V by 3 bases; bases with no gene match: 7. CDR1 and CDR2 from the germline V gene are LNHDA and SQIVND (reference sequence). The CDR3 length is 16 residues. The entire variable domain, with the rest obtained from reference TRBV19 and TRBJ1-2, is as follows: DGGITQSPKYLFRKEGQNVTLSCEQNLNHDAMYWYRQDPGQGLRLIYYSQIVNDFQKGDIAEGYSVSREKKESFPLTVTSAQKNPTAFYLCASSIWDRAKNYGYTFGSGTRLTVV.

As for this clone: Other nucleotide sequences from this sample produce the same CDR3. The chain has TRBV11-2 and TRBJ2-7; D is uncertain. The CDR3 length is 13 residues. Between the trimmed V and J ends, which lost 1 base and 2 bases, there was a span of 6 bases. The germline V gene has CDR1 SGHAT and CDR2 FQNNGV. CDR3 sequence (DNA): TGTGCCAGCAGCTTAGGCGGAACCTACGAGCAGTACTTC. Protein product: CASSLGGTYEQYF.

V gene TRBV9 combines with J gene TRBJ1-3; tentatively, D is TRBD1 (5 bases). This CDR3 has 17 residues. Trimming pared 1 base from V and 4 bases from J, leaving 18 bases between. Germline lookup yields CDR1 SGDLS and CDR2 YYNGEE. The CDR3 loop is CASSVYQAGALGNTIYF. CDR3 coding DNA: TGTGCCAGCAGCGTATATCAAGCTGGGGCCCTCGGAAACACCATATATTTT.

This sequence joins TRBV19 and TRBJ2-1, with D unresolved. V was pared by 3 bases and J by 7 bases, with 7 bases between. CDR1 LNHDA and CDR2 SQIVND come from the germline V gene (reference sequence). This CDR3 is 12 amino acids long. Here the CDR3 reads CASSIVRNEQFF. DNA of the CDR3: TGTGCCAGTAGTATTGTGAGGAATGAGCAGTTCTTC.

The sample holds a few counts of this clone. This chain uses TRBV30 with TRBJ2-3, with D possibly TRBD2 on 6 matching bases. The germline V and J ends were trimmed by 2 bases and 4 bases, with 10 bases remaining between them. The CDR3 runs 13 residues. Per the germline V gene, CDR1 is GTSNPN and CDR2 is SVGIG (reference sequence). The CDR3 coding sequence is TGTGCCTGGAGTACCGGGGGAGCAGATACGCAGTATTTT. It specifies CAWSTGGADTQYF.

This clone was found a few times. The V gene is TRBV6-2 or TRBV6-3, the J gene TRBJ1-5; tentatively, D is TRBD1 (6 bases). Trimming cost V 2 bases and J 9 bases, with 11 bases left between them. There are 13 residues in the CDR3. The V gene's germline CDR1 is MNHEY and CDR2 SVGEGT. CDR3 DNA: TGTGCCAGCAGTTACCCACAGGGTCGGCCCCAGCATTTT. Translated: CASSYPQGRPQHF.

This clone was recorded only once. The rearrangement joins TRBV6-5 to TRBJ2-1; TRBD2 matches 7 bases. The V gene end was trimmed by 6 bases and the J gene end by 4 bases; junction bases not matched to a gene: 6. Germline CDR1 MNHEY, CDR2 SVGAGI. This CDR3 has 14 amino acids. DNA of the CDR3: TGTGCCAGCAGGACTAGCCCGGAGTACAATGAGCAGTTCTTC. Protein product: CASRTSPEYNEQFF.

CDR3 nucleotides: TGTGCCAGCTCCCCTTTTATGGACAAGAACGAGCAGTACTTC. It is translated as CASSPFMDKNEQYF. The chain joins TRBV18 to TRBJ2-7; the D gene is possibly TRBD1 (5 bases). Germline lookup yields CDR1 KGHSH and CDR2 LQKENI. V was pared by 6 bases and J by 5 bases, with 17 bases between. CDR3 length equals 14 residues.

The chain links TRBV28 to TRBJ2-7, with a weak D call TRBD1 (5 bases). V was cut by 6 bases and J by 1 base, with 10 bases left in between. Germline V gene sequence: CDR1 MDHEN, CDR2 SYDVKM. This CDR3 contains 13 residues. The CDR3 spells CASSIQVSYEQYF. CDR3 in DNA: TGTGCCAGCAGCATACAGGTTTCCTACGAGCAGTACTTC.

The chain uses TRBV24-1 and TRBJ2-1; TRBD2 matches at 7 bases. In germline, CDR1 is KGHDR, CDR2 SFDVKD. With V trimmed by 0 bases and J by 0 bases, 4 bases remained unmatched. This CDR3 spans 17 amino acids. In DNA form, the CDR3 reads TGTGCCACCAGTGATTTGCGTGGCGGGAGCTCCTACAATGAGCAGTTCTTC. Protein sequence: CATSDLRGGSSYNEQFF.

The rearrangement links TRBV7-2 to TRBJ2-7, with TRBD1 matching over 7 bases. The germline CDR1 and CDR2 sequences are SGHTA and FQGNSA. The V and J ends lost 1 base and 5 bases, in that order; junction bases with no gene match: 5. The length of the CDR3 is 14 residues. Here the CDR3 reads CASSLGYRGNEQYF. Written as DNA, the CDR3 is TGTGCCAGCAGCTTAGGATACAGGGGCAACGAGCAGTACTTC.

The chain joins TRBV28 to TRBJ2-7; D unclear. Germline V lookup: CDR1 MDHEN, CDR2 SYDVKM. The CDR3 length is 12 residues. V was clipped by 4 bases and J by 5 bases, with 9 bases between them. CDR3 sequence reads: CASSSRVDEQYF. The CDR3 coding sequence is TGTGCCAGCAGTTCCCGGGTCGACGAGCAGTACTTC. The full variable domain, its missing parts supplied by reference TRBV28 and TRBJ2-7, is DVKVTQSSRYLVKRTGEKVFLECVQDMDHENMFWYRQDPGLGLRLIYFSYDVKMKEKGDIPEGYSVSREKKERFSLILESASTNQTSMYLCASSSRVDEQYFGPGTRLTVT.

The J gene is TRBJ2-7, the V gene TRBV18, with a possible D match to TRBD1 (6 bases). V was clipped by 0 bases and J by 0 bases, with 12 bases between them. Per the germline V gene, CDR1 is KGHSH and CDR2 is LQKENI. This CDR3 spans 16 amino acids. CDR3 region: CASSPPHDRSSYEQYF. In DNA form, the CDR3 reads TGTGCCAGCTCACCACCGCACGACAGGAGCTCCTACGAGCAGTACTTC.

The chain is built from TRBV27 and TRBJ2-1, with D maybe TRBD2 (5 bases). The germline V gene encodes CDR1 MNHEY and CDR2 SMNVEV (reference sequence). V shed 6 bases and J shed 0 bases, with 9 bases lying between them. The CDR3 runs to 14 residues. The CDR3 region has the DNA TGTGCCAGCAGCAGGACTTCCTCCTACAATGAGCAGTTCTTC. Protein sequence: CASSRTSSYNEQFF.

The V and J genes are TRBV15 and TRBJ1-2; D call uncertain. With 1 base removed from V and 2 bases from J, the gap between germline ends came to 8 bases. Germline CDR1 and CDR2: LNHNV and YYDKDF (reference sequence). The CDR3 totals 14 residues. The CDR3 DNA is TGTGCCACCAGCAGAGGACTTCCCAACTATGGCTACACCTTC. Its translation: CATSRGLPNYGYTF.

The V gene is TRBV5-1, the J gene TRBJ1-2, with D possibly TRBD1 on 6 matching bases. The CDR3 loop spans 17 amino acids. Trimming removed 4 bases from V and 3 bases from J, with 22 bases in between. Per the germline V gene, CDR1 is SGHRS and CDR2 is YFSETQ. Written as DNA, the CDR3 is TGCGCCAGCAGCGTAACCGGGACACAACCGGACGACTATGGCTACACCTTC. Its protein is CASSVTGTQPDDYGYTF.